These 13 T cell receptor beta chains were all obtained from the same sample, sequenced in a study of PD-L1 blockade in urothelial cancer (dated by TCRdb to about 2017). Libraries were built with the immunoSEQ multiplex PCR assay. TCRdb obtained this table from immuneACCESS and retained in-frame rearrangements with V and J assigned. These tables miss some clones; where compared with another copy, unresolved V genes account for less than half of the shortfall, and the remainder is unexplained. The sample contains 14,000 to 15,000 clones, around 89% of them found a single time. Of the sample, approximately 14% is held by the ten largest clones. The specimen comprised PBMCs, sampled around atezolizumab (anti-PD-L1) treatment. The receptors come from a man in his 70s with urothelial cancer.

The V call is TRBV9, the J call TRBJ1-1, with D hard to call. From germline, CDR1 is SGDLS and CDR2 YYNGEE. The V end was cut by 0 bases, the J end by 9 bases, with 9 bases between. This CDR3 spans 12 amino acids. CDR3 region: CASSVGGRKAFF. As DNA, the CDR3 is TGTGCCAGCAGCGTAGGAGGCCGAAAAGCTTTCTTT.

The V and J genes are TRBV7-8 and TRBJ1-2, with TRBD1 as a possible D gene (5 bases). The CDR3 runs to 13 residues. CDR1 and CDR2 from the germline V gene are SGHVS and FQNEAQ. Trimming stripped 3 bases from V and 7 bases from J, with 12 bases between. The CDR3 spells CASSFPGLGGYTF. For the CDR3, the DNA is TGTGCCAGCAGCTTTCCGGGACTGGGTGGCTACACCTTC.

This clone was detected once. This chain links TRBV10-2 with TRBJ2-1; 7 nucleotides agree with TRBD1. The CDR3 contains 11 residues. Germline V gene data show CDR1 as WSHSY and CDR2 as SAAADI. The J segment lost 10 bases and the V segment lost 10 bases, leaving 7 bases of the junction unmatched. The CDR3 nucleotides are TGCGCCACATCCGGGACAGAGGAGCAGTTCTTC. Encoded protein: CATSGTEEQFF.

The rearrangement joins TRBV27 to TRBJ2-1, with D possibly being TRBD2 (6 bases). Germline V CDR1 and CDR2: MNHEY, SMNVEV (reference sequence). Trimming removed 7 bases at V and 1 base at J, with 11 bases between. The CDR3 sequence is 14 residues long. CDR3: CASTRGRSYNEQFF. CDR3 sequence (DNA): TGTGCCAGCACCCGAGGGAGGTCCTACAATGAGCAGTTCTTC.

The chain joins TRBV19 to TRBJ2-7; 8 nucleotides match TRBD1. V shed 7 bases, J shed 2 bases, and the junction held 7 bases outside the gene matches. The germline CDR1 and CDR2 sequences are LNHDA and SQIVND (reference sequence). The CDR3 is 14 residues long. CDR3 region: CASTHRGSTYEQYF. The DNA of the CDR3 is TGTGCCAGTACTCACAGGGGGTCCACCTACGAGCAGTACTTC. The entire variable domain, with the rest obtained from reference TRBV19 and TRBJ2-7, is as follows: DGGITQSPKYLFRKEGQNVTLSCEQNLNHDAMYWYRQDPGQGLRLIYYSQIVNDFQKGDIAEGYSVSREKKESFPLTVTSAQKNPTAFYLCASTHRGSTYEQYFGPGTRLTVT.

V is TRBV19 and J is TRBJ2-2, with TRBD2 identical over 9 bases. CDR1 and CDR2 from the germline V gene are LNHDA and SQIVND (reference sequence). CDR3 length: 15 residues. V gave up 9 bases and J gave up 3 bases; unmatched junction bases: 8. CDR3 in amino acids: CASQRGDLYTGELFF. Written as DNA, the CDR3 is TGTGCCAGCCAGCGGGGGGACCTGTACACCGGGGAGCTGTTTTTT. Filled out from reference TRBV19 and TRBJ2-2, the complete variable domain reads DGGITQSPKYLFRKEGQNVTLSCEQNLNHDAMYWYRQDPGQGLRLIYYSQIVNDFQKGDIAEGYSVSREKKESFPLTVTSAQKNPTAFYLCASQRGDLYTGELFFGEGSRLTVL.

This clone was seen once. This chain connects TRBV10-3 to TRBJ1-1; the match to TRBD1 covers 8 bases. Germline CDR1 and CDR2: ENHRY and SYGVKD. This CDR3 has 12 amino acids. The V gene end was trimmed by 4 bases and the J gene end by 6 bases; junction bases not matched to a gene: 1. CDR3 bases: TGTGCCATCAGTGGACAGGGGCCTGAAGCTTTCTTT. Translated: CAISGQGPEAFF.

This CDR3 is CASSPAEYPYNSPLHF. Written as DNA, the CDR3 is TGTGCCAGCAGTCCTGCGGAGTATCCCTATAATTCACCCCTCCACTTT. This rearrangement joins TRBV27 to TRBJ1-6; D ambiguous. This CDR3 is built from 16 residues. V lost 5 bases to trimming and J lost 2 bases, with 13 bases between them. Per germline, CDR1 MNHEY and CDR2 SMNVEV (reference sequence).

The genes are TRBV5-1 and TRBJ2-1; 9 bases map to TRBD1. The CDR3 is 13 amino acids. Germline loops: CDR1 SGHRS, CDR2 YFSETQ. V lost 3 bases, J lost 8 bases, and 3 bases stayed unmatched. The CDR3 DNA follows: TGCGCCAGCAGCTGGACAGGGGCAGATGAGCAGTTCTTC. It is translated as CASSWTGADEQFF.

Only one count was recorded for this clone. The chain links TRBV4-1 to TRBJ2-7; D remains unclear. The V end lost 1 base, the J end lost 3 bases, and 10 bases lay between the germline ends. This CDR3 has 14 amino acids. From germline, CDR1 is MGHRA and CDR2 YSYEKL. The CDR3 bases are TGCGCCAGCAGCCAAGTTGAATACGGCTACGAGCAGTACTTC. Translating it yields CASSQVEYGYEQYF.

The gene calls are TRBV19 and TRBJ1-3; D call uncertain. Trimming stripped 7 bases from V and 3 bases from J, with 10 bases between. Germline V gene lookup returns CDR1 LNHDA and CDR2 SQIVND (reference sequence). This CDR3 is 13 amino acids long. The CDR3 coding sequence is TGTGCCAGTAATCCGGGAATTGGAAACACCATATATTTT. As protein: CASNPGIGNTIYF.

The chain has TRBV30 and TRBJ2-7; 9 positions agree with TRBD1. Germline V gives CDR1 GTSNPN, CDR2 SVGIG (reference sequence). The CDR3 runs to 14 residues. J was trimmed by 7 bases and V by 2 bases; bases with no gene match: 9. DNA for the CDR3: TGTGCCTGGAGTCTGGGACAGGGAATGAGTGAGCAGTACTTC. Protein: CAWSLGQGMSEQYF.

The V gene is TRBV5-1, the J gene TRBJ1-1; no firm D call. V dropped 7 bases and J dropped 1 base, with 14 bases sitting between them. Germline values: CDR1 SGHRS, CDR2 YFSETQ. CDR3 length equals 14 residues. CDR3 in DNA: TGCGCCAGCCTCAACCCAGAATCGAACACTGAAGCTTTCTTT. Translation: CASLNPESNTEAFF.